These 9 T cell receptor beta chains share one sample of origin, sequenced in a study of T-cell reconstitution after alpha-beta-depleted transplantation in children. A library of TCRbeta sequences, prepared with unique molecular identifiers, was generated. From the PCR reads, TCRdb called clonotypes with MiXCR, one entry per CDR3 protein. Of about 190,000 distinct CDR3 sequences listed, over 8.5% are singletons. The sequences come from PBMCs, collected before TCRalphabeta/CD19-depleted stem cell transplant. These receptors all stem from a boy under 10 years old with acute myeloid leukemia, due to receive a stem cell transplant.

This clonotype was detected ten times or more. For the CDR3, the DNA is TGCGCCAGCAGCCCCACGACTAGCGGAGGAGAGACCCAGTACTTC. It translates to CASSPTTSGGETQYF. This chain joins TRBV5-1 and TRBJ2-5; 9 bases fit TRBD2. This CDR3 spans 15 amino acids. The trim removed 4 bases at V and 4 bases at J, leaving 8 bases unmatched. The germline V gene encodes CDR1 SGHRS and CDR2 YFSETQ.

This clonotype was found many times. The V gene is TRBV20-1, the J gene TRBJ1-4; TRBD1 matches at 9 bases. CDR3 size: 12 residues. Trimming at V came to 6 bases and at J to 11 bases, leaving 7 bases not matched to a gene. From germline, CDR1 is DFQATT and CDR2 SNEGSKA (reference sequence). CDR3: CSASGTGWKLFF. CDR3 nucleotides: TGCAGTGCGTCCGGGACAGGGTGGAAACTGTTTTTT.

The chain combines TRBV5-1 with TRBJ1-3; D call uncertain. The CDR3 has 16 residues. The germline CDR1 and CDR2 sequences are SGHRS and YFSETQ. The V gene lost 0 bases and the J gene lost 0 bases, with 10 bases spanning the gap. The CDR3 sequence is CASSLVPGSSGNTIYF. CDR3 nucleotides: TGCGCCAGCAGCTTGGTCCCCGGATCCTCTGGAAACACCATATATTTT.

By proportion, this clonotype is medium-sized. J is TRBJ2-1 and V is TRBV27; 9 positions agree with TRBD2. The trim removed 5 bases at V and 9 bases at J, leaving 14 bases unmatched. The germline V gene encodes CDR1 MNHEY and CDR2 SMNVEV (reference sequence). This CDR3 spans 16 amino acids. The CDR3 bases are TGTGCCAGCAGTGTATACACTAGCGGGTGGGGAACTGAGCAGTTCTTC. Amino acid sequence: CASSVYTSGWGTEQFF.

Comments on this clonotype: This clone may be a read error of a much larger clone one base away. The CDR3 end shows no conserved phenylalanine or tryptophan, and so a read error is likely. The chain recombines TRBV6-1 with TRBJ1-4; D remains ambiguous. The CDR3 is made up of 13 amino acids. Trimming shortened V by 6 bases and J by 3 bases, and 8 bases separated the two germline ends. The germline V gene encodes CDR1 MNHNS and CDR2 SASEGT. The CDR3 protein is CASRAESNEKLFS. Here the CDR3 DNA reads TGTGCCAGCAGGGCAGAATCTAATGAAAAACTGTTTTCT.

On this clonotype itself: This may be a read error: a much more frequent sequence differs by one nucleotide. The V call is TRBV20-1, the J call TRBJ1-5; TRBD1 is a possible D gene (6 bases). The CDR3 has 15 amino acids. Germline values: CDR1 DFQATT, CDR2 SNEGSKA (reference sequence). In nucleotides, the CDR3 is TGCAGTGCTAGAGGGGGTAACAGGGACGGTCAGCCCCACCATTTT. Translation: CSARGGNRDGQPHHF.

This clonotype was counted at least ten times. The chain links TRBV5-1 to TRBJ2-3; D perhaps matches TRBD2 (7 bases). Germline lookup yields CDR1 SGHRS and CDR2 YFSETQ. The CDR3 length is 13 residues. Trimming removed 3 bases at V and 6 bases at J, with 11 bases between. The CDR3, as DNA: TGCGCCAGCAGCTATGGGGGGGCTGATACGCAGTATTTT. This sequence encodes CASSYGGADTQYF.

This clonotype was observed at least ten times. The CDR3 DNA sequence: TGTGCCAGCGGGTCGTCAGGGAATCAGCCCCAGCATTTT. Translation: CASGSSGNQPQHF. The chain is built from TRBV2 and TRBJ1-5, with D perhaps TRBD1 (5 bases). Trimming cost V 8 bases and J 4 bases, with 12 bases left between them. Per germline, CDR1 SNHLY and CDR2 FYNNEI. The CDR3 has 13 residues.

This clonotype occurred many times. The chain recombines TRBV28 with TRBJ1-2; no definite D call. Germline V CDR1 and CDR2: MDHEN, SYDVKM. V lost 5 bases and J lost 5, with 15 bases in between. The CDR3 runs 14 residues. Written as DNA, the CDR3 is TGTGCCAGCAGTCGGACCGGGCCAGAATATGGCTACACCTTC. Its translation is CASSRTGPEYGYTF.